The next 23 T cell receptor beta chains were all read from a single sample in a study of blood T cell repertoires in COVID-19. TCRdb's copy holds only in-frame clones and misses some; the assay was immunoSEQ multiplex PCR. The sample comprises approximately 61,000 clones, around 88% of which are singletons, and around 18% rests with the top ten. Sequencing was performed on peripheral blood. Every receptor here comes from an elderly woman with active COVID-19.

The count of this clone is one. V usage is TRBV11-2 and J usage is TRBJ2-5, with 7 bases aligning to TRBD1. The CDR3 is 15 residues long. V dropped 5 bases and J dropped 5; count of bases not matched to a gene: 11. Germline CDR1 SGHAT, CDR2 FQNNGV. The chain's CDR3 is CASSPRDSLRETQYF. The DNA of the CDR3 is TGTGCCAGCAGCCCCCGGGACAGCCTGAGGGAGACCCAGTACTTC.

The chain carries TRBV7-6 and TRBJ1-3; D ambiguous. CDR3 length: 16 residues. V shed 0 bases and J shed 1 base, with 10 bases lying between them. CDR1 is SGHVS and CDR2 is FNYEAQ in the germline V gene. CDR3 nucleotides: TGTGCCAGCAGCTTAGCGCTATCGATGTCTGGAAACACCATATATTTT. Translated, it gives CASSLALSMSGNTIYF.

The chain uses TRBV28 and TRBJ2-1, with TRBD1 matching over 11 bases. CDR3 length: 17 amino acids. Germline-derived CDR1 and CDR2 are MDHEN and SYDVKM. V lost 6 bases to trimming and J lost 4 bases; unmatched junction nucleotides: 11. The CDR3 sequence: CASSHQPGQGGYNEQFF. In nucleotides, the CDR3 is TGTGCCAGCAGCCATCAGCCGGGACAGGGGGGATACAATGAGCAGTTCTTC.

J is TRBJ2-1 and V is TRBV4-2; 11 bases are shared with TRBD2. Per the germline V gene, CDR1 is LGHNA and CDR2 is YNFKEQ. The J segment lost 2 bases and the V segment lost 3 bases, leaving 6 bases of the junction unmatched. There are 17 residues in the CDR3. CDR3 amino acids: CASSQPTSGGPYNEQFF. The CDR3 DNA reads as TGTGCCAGCAGCCAGCCAACTAGCGGGGGACCCTACAATGAGCAGTTCTTC.

This clone occurred once. This chain joins TRBV9 and TRBJ1-2, with D perhaps matching TRBD1 (6 bases). The germline V gene encodes CDR1 SGDLS and CDR2 YYNGEE. Trimming removed 7 bases from V and 1 base from J, with 20 bases in between. This CDR3 spans 16 amino acids. The CDR3 is CASAAGGALNNYGYTF. The CDR3, as DNA: TGTGCCAGCGCCGCCGGGGGGGCCCTTAATAACTATGGCTACACCTTC.

The chain has TRBV7-2 and TRBJ1-2; TRBD1 agrees at 8 bases. The CDR3 totals 14 residues. Trimming removed 2 bases from V and 5 bases from J; junction bases left unmatched: 4. In germline, CDR1 is SGHTA, CDR2 FQGNSA. The CDR3 reads CASSLNRGSYGYTF. The DNA for the CDR3 is TGTGCCAGCAGCTTAAACAGGGGGTCTTATGGCTACACCTTC.

V and J are TRBV27 and TRBJ2-1; D might be TRBD1 (6 bases). V was cut by 5 bases and J by 3 bases, with 20 bases left in between. CDR1 MNHEY and CDR2 SMNVEV come from the germline V gene (reference sequence). The CDR3 is 17 amino acids. The CDR3 here is CASSPSGAGTLYNEQFF. In DNA form, the CDR3 reads TGTGCCAGCAGTCCTTCAGGGGCAGGGACACTCTACAATGAGCAGTTCTTC.

The J gene is TRBJ2-7, the V gene TRBV30; D may be TRBD1 (6 bases). The CDR3 consists of 11 residues. The germline V gene has CDR1 GTSNPN and CDR2 SVGIG (reference sequence). The V and J ends lost 3 bases and 6 bases respectively, with 9 bases between them. This CDR3 is CAWRDSLEQYF. CDR3 in DNA: TGTGCCTGGAGGGACAGCCTCGAGCAGTACTTC.

The rearrangement links TRBV29-1 to TRBJ2-7; D is perhaps TRBD1 (6 bases). Looked up from germline, CDR1 is SQVTM and CDR2 is ANQGSEA. V gave up 3 bases and J gave up 6 bases, with 9 bases separating them. The CDR3 spans 11 residues. The chain's CDR3 is CSVDVGGEQYF. Here the CDR3 DNA reads TGCAGCGTTGATGTAGGGGGCGAGCAGTACTTC.

The chain uses TRBV21-1 and TRBJ2-7; whether TRBD2, the table's D call, matches the DNA was not checked. TRBV21-1 is classified as a pseudogene. There are 17 residues in the CDR3. The DNA of the CDR3 is TGTGCCAGCAGGGGCTACGGACTAGCGGGGGGATCCTACGAGCAGTACTTC. Protein: CASRGYGLAGGSYEQYF.

This chain joins TRBV18 and TRBJ1-4; TRBD1 might be the D (6 bases). The CDR3 extends over 15 amino acids. CDR1 and CDR2 from the germline V gene are KGHSH and LQKENI. V shed 4 bases and J shed 6 bases, with 15 bases lying between them. The CDR3 coding sequence is TGTGCCAGCTCACACATACAGGGCGCTGATGAAAAACTGTTTTTT. Protein product: CASSHIQGADEKLFF.

This clone was picked up one time. The chain has TRBV5-1 and TRBJ1-1; D may be TRBD1 (5 bases). Trimming shortened V by 0 bases and J by 1 base, and 13 bases separated the two germline ends. The CDR3 totals 16 residues. The germline CDR1 and CDR2 sequences are SGHRS and YFSETQ. The CDR3 here is CASSLGYGGRNTEAFF. Written as DNA, the CDR3 is TGCGCCAGCAGCTTGGGATACGGGGGGAGGAACACTGAAGCTTTCTTT. The full variable domain, in which reference TRBV5-1 and TRBJ1-1 provide the parts outside the CDR3, is KAGVTQTPRYLIKTRGQQVTLSCSPISGHRSVSWYQQTPGQGLQFLFEYFSETQRNKGNFPGRFSGRQFSNSRSEMNVSTLELGDSALYLCASSLGYGGRNTEAFFGQGTRLTVV.

The table lists this clone with a few counts. The CDR3 DNA follows: TGTGCCAGCAGCATACTACTGGCCGCTCCTCGGGGTGAGCAGTTCTTC. Translated, it gives CASSILLAAPRGEQFF. The rearrangement links TRBV5-8 to TRBJ2-1, with D possibly matching TRBD2 (5 bases). The CDR3 is 16 residues long. Germline CDR1 is SGHTS and CDR2 is YDEGEE. V lost 4 bases to trimming and J lost 9 bases, with 23 bases between them.

The rearrangement joins TRBV2 to TRBJ1-5; 8 nucleotides line up with TRBD1. This CDR3 has 13 amino acids. Per germline, CDR1 SNHLY and CDR2 FYNNEI. The junction had 2 bases not matched to a gene; V was cut back by 6 bases and J by 4 bases. The CDR3 loop is CASRGQVNQPQHF. CDR3 DNA sequence: TGTGCCAGCAGGGGACAGGTAAATCAGCCCCAGCATTTT.

The genes are TRBV27 and TRBJ2-7, with D maybe TRBD1 (7 bases). The V and J ends lost 8 bases and 5 bases respectively, with 19 bases between them. The CDR3 runs 14 residues. From germline, CDR1 is MNHEY and CDR2 SMNVEV (reference sequence). The CDR3 coding sequence is TGTGCCAGCGCCCTTCAGGGGGGCCTCAACGAGCAGTACTTC. This sequence encodes CASALQGGLNEQYF.

The chain carries TRBV20-1 and TRBJ2-2; TRBD2 matches 10 bases. In germline, CDR1 is DFQATT, CDR2 SNEGSKA (reference sequence). This CDR3 is 19 amino acids long. With V trimmed by 3 bases and J by 4 bases, 17 bases remained unmatched. CDR3 coding DNA: TGCAGTGCTAGTAATCCCAGCGGGGGGGCACTTCTTGGCACCGGGGAGCTGTTTTTT. Translation: CSASNPSGGALLGTGELFF.

This chain uses TRBV10-2 with TRBJ1-1; D perhaps matches TRBD1 (5 bases). The CDR3 has 13 amino acids. Germline V gene lookup returns CDR1 WSHSY and CDR2 SAAADI. Trimming left V 1 base short and J 5 bases short, with 8 bases between. This CDR3 reads CASSELGVTEAFF. CDR3 nucleotides: TGCGCCAGCAGTGAGTTAGGGGTGACTGAAGCTTTCTTT.

This clone has a handful of counts. V is TRBV19 and J is TRBJ2-1; 7 bases agree with TRBD2. The CDR3 runs to 14 residues. The ends lost 5 bases at V and 6 bases at J; junction bases unmatched: 7. Germline V gene lookup returns CDR1 LNHDA and CDR2 SQIVND (reference sequence). The CDR3, as DNA: TGTGCCAGTAGTTTACAGCGGGGTACCAATGAGCAGTTCTTC. It encodes CASSLQRGTNEQFF.

The chain carries TRBV12-3 or TRBV12-4 and TRBJ2-1; D perhaps matches TRBD2 (5 bases). The CDR3 extends over 12 amino acids. The ends were cut back, 4 bases at V and 4 bases at J, with 5 bases in the middle. The CDR3 sequence is CASSWEYNEQFF. In DNA form, the CDR3 reads TGTGCCAGCAGTTGGGAGTACAATGAGCAGTTCTTC.

The chain combines TRBV19 with TRBJ1-2; D gene ambiguous. The CDR3 loop spans 14 amino acids. The germline CDR1 and CDR2 sequences are LNHDA and SQIVND (reference sequence). V was clipped by 7 bases and J by 3 bases, with 15 bases between them. CDR3: CASTTNLRYYGYTF. As DNA, the CDR3 is TGTGCCAGTACCACAAACCTGAGGTACTATGGCTACACCTTC.

The V and J genes are TRBV7-8 and TRBJ2-1; possible D gene TRBD2, 6 bases. Germline V gives CDR1 SGHVS, CDR2 FQNEAQ. There are 16 residues in the CDR3. Deletions cut 4 bases from V and 0 bases from J, with 13 bases between. The CDR3 DNA reads TGTGCCAGCAGCTACCACGACGGGAGCTCCTACAATGAGCAGTTCTTC. Translated, it gives CASSYHDGSSYNEQFF.

V gene TRBV5-6 combines with J gene TRBJ2-1; D possibly corresponds to TRBD2 (6 bases). V was trimmed by 2 bases and J by 9 bases, leaving 6 bases between them. Germline-derived CDR1 and CDR2 are SGHDT and YYEEEE. This CDR3 spans 11 amino acids. DNA for the CDR3: TGTGCCAGCAGCTTCGGGGGTGAGCAGTTCTTC. Its protein product is CASSFGGEQFF.

This sequence joins TRBV19 and TRBJ2-1, with 15 nucleotides matching TRBD2. V was clipped by 7 bases and J by 7 bases; unmatched bases: 2. This CDR3 has 14 amino acids. CDR1 and CDR2 (germline): LNHDA, SQIVND (reference sequence). The CDR3 DNA reads TGTGCCAGTACTGGACTAGCGGGGGGGAATGAGCAGTTCTTC. It translates to CASTGLAGGNEQFF.